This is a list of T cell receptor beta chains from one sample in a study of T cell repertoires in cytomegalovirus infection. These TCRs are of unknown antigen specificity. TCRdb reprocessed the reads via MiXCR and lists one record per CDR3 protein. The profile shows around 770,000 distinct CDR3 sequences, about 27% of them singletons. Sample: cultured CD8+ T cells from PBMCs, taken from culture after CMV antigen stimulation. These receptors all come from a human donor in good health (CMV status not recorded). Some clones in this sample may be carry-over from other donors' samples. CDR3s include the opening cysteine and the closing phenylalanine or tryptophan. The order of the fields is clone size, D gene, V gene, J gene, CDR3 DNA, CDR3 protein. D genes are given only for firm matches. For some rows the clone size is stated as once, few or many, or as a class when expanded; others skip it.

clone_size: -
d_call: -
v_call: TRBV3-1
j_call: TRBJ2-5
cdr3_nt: TGTGCCAGCAGCCATGACGACGGACCCCTTCTACGGGAGACCCAGTACTTC
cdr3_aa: CASSHDDGPLLRETQYF

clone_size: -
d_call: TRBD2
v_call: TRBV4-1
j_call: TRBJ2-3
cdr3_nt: TGTGCCAGCAGCCAGGATTTGACTAGCGTATCCACAGATACGCAGTATTTT
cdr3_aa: CASSQDLTSVSTDTQYF

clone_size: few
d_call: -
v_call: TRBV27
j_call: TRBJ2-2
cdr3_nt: TGTGCCAGCAGCTCCGCCCCCTATAGTGGGGAGCTGTTTTTT
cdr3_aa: CASSSAPYSGELFF

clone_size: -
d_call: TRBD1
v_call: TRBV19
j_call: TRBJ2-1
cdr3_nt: TGTGCCAGTAGTCATAAAAGAAGGACAGGGGCGAACAATGAGCAGTTCTTC
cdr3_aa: CASSHKRRTGANNEQFF

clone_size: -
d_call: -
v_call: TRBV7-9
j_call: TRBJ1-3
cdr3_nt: TGTGCCAGCAGTTACTCATCCCTGAACACCATATATTTT
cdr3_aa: CASSYSSLNTIYF

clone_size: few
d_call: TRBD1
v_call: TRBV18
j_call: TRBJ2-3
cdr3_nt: TGTGCCAGCTCACCACCAGACAGGGCCACTAGCACAGATACGCAGTATTTT
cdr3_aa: CASSPPDRATSTDTQYF

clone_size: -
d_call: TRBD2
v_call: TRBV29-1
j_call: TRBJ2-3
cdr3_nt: TGCAGCGTTGAAGATCGAGGCGGGGGGGCTGGGGATACGCAGTATTTT
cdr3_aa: CSVEDRGGGAGDTQYF

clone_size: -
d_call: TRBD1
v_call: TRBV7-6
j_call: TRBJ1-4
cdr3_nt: TGTGCCAGCAGCGCCTTTGGACAGGATAATGAAAAACTGTTTTTT
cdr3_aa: CASSAFGQDNEKLFF

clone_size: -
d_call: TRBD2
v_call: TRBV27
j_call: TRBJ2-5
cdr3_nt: TGTGCCAGCAGGTTGGAGACTAGCGGGGGGGCCAGGGAGACCCAGTACTTC
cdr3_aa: CASRLETSGGARETQYF

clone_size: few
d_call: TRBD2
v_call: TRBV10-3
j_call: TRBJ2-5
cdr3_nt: TGTGCCAGCAGCGAGCGGGGCGTACAAGAGACCCAGTACTTC
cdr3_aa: CASSERGVQETQYF

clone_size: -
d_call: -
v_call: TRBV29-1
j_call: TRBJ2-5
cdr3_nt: TGCAGCGTCGGGGGTCGGGAGACCCAGTACTTC
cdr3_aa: CSVGGRETQYF

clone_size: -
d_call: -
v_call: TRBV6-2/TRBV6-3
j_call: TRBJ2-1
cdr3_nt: TGTGCCAGCAGTTACTCGGGGGCCCTACGCAATGAGCAGTTCTTC
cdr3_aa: CASSYSGALRNEQFF

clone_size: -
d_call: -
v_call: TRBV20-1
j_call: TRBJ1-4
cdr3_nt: TGCAGTGCTCCCCGCCAAGCAACTAATGAAAAACTGTTTTTT
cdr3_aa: CSAPRQATNEKLFF

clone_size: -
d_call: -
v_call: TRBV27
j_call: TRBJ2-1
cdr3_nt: TGTGCCAGCAGTATGGGGTTTGAGCAGTTCTTC
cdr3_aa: CASSMGFEQFF

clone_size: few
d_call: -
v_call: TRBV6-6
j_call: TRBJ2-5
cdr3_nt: TGTGCCAGCAGTTACGTTGCACTATACCAAGAGACCCAGTACTTC
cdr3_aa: CASSYVALYQETQYF

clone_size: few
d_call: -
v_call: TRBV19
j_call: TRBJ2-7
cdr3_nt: TGTGCCAGTAGTATGGGGGCGGGCTCCTACGAGCAGTACTTC
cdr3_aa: CASSMGAGSYEQYF

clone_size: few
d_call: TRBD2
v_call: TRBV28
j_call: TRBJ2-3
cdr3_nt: TGTGCCAGCAGTTCCTCCTGGCTAGCGGGGGGTCCAACAACTAGCACAGATACGCAGTATTTT
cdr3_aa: CASSSSWLAGGPTTSTDTQYF

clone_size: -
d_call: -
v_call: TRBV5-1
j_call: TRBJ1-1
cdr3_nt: TGCGCCAGCAGCTCCCCCTCCAAGAACACTGAAGCTTTCTTT
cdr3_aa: CASSSPSKNTEAFF

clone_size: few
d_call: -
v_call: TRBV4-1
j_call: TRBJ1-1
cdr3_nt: TGCGCCAGCAGCCGGAGGACAGAGAGCTACACTGAAGCTTTCTTT
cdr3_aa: CASSRRTESYTEAFF

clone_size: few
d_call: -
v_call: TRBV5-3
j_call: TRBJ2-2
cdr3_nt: TGTGCCAGCAGCTTGGGGGCTGGGGACGGCACCGGGGAGCTGTTTTTT
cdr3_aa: CASSLGAGDGTGELFF

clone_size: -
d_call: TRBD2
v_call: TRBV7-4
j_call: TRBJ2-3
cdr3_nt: TGTGCCAGCAGCCGGCAGGGCGGGGGAACAGATACGCAGTATTTT
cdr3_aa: CASSRQGGGTDTQYF

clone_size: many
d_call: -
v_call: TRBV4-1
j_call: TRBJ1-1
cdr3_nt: TGCGCCAGCAGCCATAAACAGGGTCGCACTGAAGCTTTCTTT
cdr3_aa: CASSHKQGRTEAFF

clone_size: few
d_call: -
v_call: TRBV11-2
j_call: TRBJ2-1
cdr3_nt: TGTGCCAGCAGCTTAGATACATGGGAGCAGTTCTTC
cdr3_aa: CASSLDTWEQFF

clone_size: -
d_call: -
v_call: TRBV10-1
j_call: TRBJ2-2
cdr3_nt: TGCGCCAGCGGGGGGGCGGACACCGGGGAGCTGTTTTTT
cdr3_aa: CASGGADTGELFF